This T cell receptor (beta chain) was captured by sequencing in a study of pediatric ulcerative colitis. In germline, CDR1 is WNHNN, CDR2 SYGVQD (reference sequence). The ends were cut back, 3 bases at V and 3 bases at J, with 8 bases in the middle. The CDR3 contains 13 residues. Points from the study as a whole: Two patients had blood samples with substantially reduced template counts.

The survey-level immunoSEQ assay was used. Some clones are missing from TCRdb's copy, which holds only in-frame ones; the method was immunoSEQ multiplex PCR. This sample has around 61,000 clones, with around 85% found just once. This clone has just a few counts. The target antigen is unknown. Sequenced input: blood. The sequence came from a boy younger than 18 with severe ulcerative colitis. The V gene is TRBV10-1, the J gene TRBJ1-1, with D unresolved. The CDR3 coding sequence is TGCGCCAGCAGTGAATCCCTGTACACTGAAGCTTTCTTT. Protein product: CASSESLYTEAFF.